The 16 T cell receptor beta chains listed next were all sequenced from one sample in a study of blood T cell repertoires in COVID-19. TCRdb's copy holds only in-frame clones and misses some; the assay was immunoSEQ multiplex PCR. This sample has about 170,000 clones; 70% to 90% occur once, and the top ten carry 7% to 8%. The sequenced sample consisted of peripheral blood. The source of these receptors is a woman older than 75 in a cohort sampled during active or convalescent COVID-19.

The CDR3 region is CASSPTRADEQEKLFF. The CDR3 region has the DNA TGTGCCAGCAGTCCAACCAGGGCAGATGAACAGGAAAAACTGTTTTTT. J is TRBJ1-4 and V is TRBV28; tentatively, D is TRBD1 (5 bases). Looked up from germline, CDR1 is MDHEN and CDR2 is SYDVKM. V was pared by 5 bases and J by 8 bases, with 21 bases between. CDR3 length: 16 amino acids.

CDR3 bases: TGTGCCGCCGCAACTAGCGGGGCCAATGAGCAGTTCTTC. Translating it yields CAAATSGANEQFF. V gene TRBV10-3 combines with J gene TRBJ2-1; 10 bases line up with TRBD2. The CDR3 is made up of 13 amino acids. V was clipped by 11 bases and J by 6 bases; unmatched bases: 7. Germline V gene sequence: CDR1 ENHRY, CDR2 SYGVKD.

The chain uses TRBV18 and TRBJ1-1; D gene unclear. CDR3 size: 12 residues. V lost 0 bases and J 8 bases, leaving 7 bases between the germline ends. Germline lookup yields CDR1 KGHSH and CDR2 LQKENI. The CDR3 loop reads CASSPPASEAFF. The CDR3, as DNA: TGTGCCAGCTCACCACCTGCGTCAGAAGCTTTCTTT.

This clone was found once. The chain employs TRBV14 and TRBJ1-3, with a weak D call TRBD1 (5 bases). This CDR3 is 14 amino acids long. Looked up from germline, CDR1 is SGHDN and CDR2 is FVKESK. V was cut by 3 bases and J by 0 bases, with 6 bases left in between. The CDR3 loop is CASSHRVSGNTIYF. CDR3 DNA sequence: TGTGCCAGCAGCCACAGGGTCTCTGGAAACACCATATATTTT. Filled out from reference TRBV14 and TRBJ1-3, the complete variable domain reads EAGVTQFPSHSVIEKGQTVTLRCDPISGHDNLYWYRRVMGKEIKFLLHFVKESKQDESGMPNNRFLAERTGGTYSTLKVQPAELEDSGVYFCASSHRVSGNTIYFGEGSWLTVV.

The genes are TRBV7-8 and TRBJ1-2; TRBD1 matches 7 bases. CDR3 length: 15 amino acids. Germline V gives CDR1 SGHVS, CDR2 FQNEAQ. The V segment lost 5 bases and the J segment 2 bases; nucleotides outside the gene matches: 8. The CDR3 reads CASSRRQGVNYGYTF. In DNA, the CDR3 is TGTGCCAGCAGCCGGCGACAGGGCGTGAACTATGGCTACACCTTC.

This rearrangement joins TRBV6-5 to TRBJ2-3, with 8 bases identical to TRBD1. Germline V gene lookup returns CDR1 MNHEY and CDR2 SVGAGI. J gave up 0 bases and V 8 bases, and 1 base lay outside the gene matches. The CDR3 has 13 amino acids. CDR3 bases: TGTGCCAGCGGACAGGGAAGCACAGATACGCAGTATTTT. This encodes CASGQGSTDTQYF.

The V call is TRBV7-9, the J call TRBJ2-5; 7 nucleotides align to TRBD2. There are 17 residues in the CDR3. Germline trimming cut 6 bases from V and 11 bases from J; bases unmatched to any gene: 24. In germline, CDR1 is SEHNR, CDR2 FQNEAQ (reference sequence). CDR3 sequence reads: CASRPGLAWGGSSVQYF. CDR3 DNA: TGTGCCAGCAGACCCGGGCTGGCGTGGGGGGGTTCTAGTGTACAGTACTTC. Full variable domain (outside the CDR3, taken from reference TRBV7-9 and TRBJ2-5): DTGVSQNPRHKITKRGQNVTFRCDPISEHNRLYWYRQTLGQGPEFLTYFQNEAQLEKSRLLSDRFSAERPKGSFSTLEIQRTEQGDSAMYLCASRPGLAWGGSSVQYFGPGTRLLVL.

This clone was seen just once. The chain joins TRBV11-3 to TRBJ2-3; D perhaps matches TRBD2 (5 bases). V lost 5 bases and J lost 0, with 9 bases in between. Germline CDR1 reads SGHNT; CDR2 reads YENEEA. CDR3 length equals 14 residues. CDR3 nucleotide sequence: TGTGCCAGCAGCCCCCTAGCTAGCACAGATACGCAGTATTTT. This sequence encodes CASSPLASTDTQYF. The whole variable domain, filled in from reference TRBV11-3 and TRBJ2-3, reads EAGVVQSPRYKIIEKKQPVAFWCNPISGHNTLYWYLQNLGQGPELLIRYENEEAVDDSQLPKDRFSAERLKGVDSTLKIQPAELGDSAVYLCASSPLASTDTQYFGPGTRLTVL.

The rearrangement joins TRBV10-3 to TRBJ1-3; a weak D match, TRBD1 (6 bases). V gave up 9 bases and J gave up 0 bases, with 24 bases separating them. From germline, CDR1 is ENHRY and CDR2 SYGVKD. The CDR3 covers 18 residues. DNA of the CDR3: TGTGCCATTACAATCAGGGCCGGGACACCGAGCTCTGGAAACACCATATATTTT. Amino acids: CAITIRAGTPSSGNTIYF.

The genes are TRBV18 and TRBJ2-2, with a possible D match to TRBD1 (6 bases). CDR3 size: 16 residues. The V and J ends lost 1 base and 3 bases respectively, with 12 bases between them. Germline V gives CDR1 KGHSH, CDR2 LQKENI. CDR3 nucleotides: TGTGCCAGCTCACCACAGGAACAGGGTTACACCGGGGAGCTGTTTTTT. Amino acids: CASSPQEQGYTGELFF.

The chain couples TRBV18 to TRBJ1-5; D unresolved. Germline CDR1 and CDR2: KGHSH and LQKENI. The CDR3 has 15 amino acids. V lost 5 bases and J lost 4, with 15 bases in between. CDR3 sequence (DNA): TGTGCCAGCTCATCAACAGCAGCCCCTAATCAGCCCCAGCATTTT. Translation gives CASSSTAAPNQPQHF.

The rearrangement uses TRBV24-1 and TRBJ2-2, with 7 positions matching TRBD2. Germline V gene sequence: CDR1 KGHDR, CDR2 SFDVKD. This CDR3 spans 15 amino acids. J gave up 0 bases and V 10 bases, and 7 bases lay outside the gene matches. CDR3 loop: CATAEAGANTGELFF. In nucleotides, the CDR3 is TGTGCCACGGCCGAGGCGGGGGCGAACACCGGGGAGCTGTTTTTT.

This sequence joins TRBV10-2 and TRBJ2-3; 7 bases map to TRBD1. Trimming cost V 7 bases and J 1 base; bases outside gene matches: 5. Germline-derived CDR1 and CDR2 are WSHSY and SAAADI. CDR3 length: 14 residues. The CDR3 nucleotides are TGCGCCAGCACGGGACAGACTGGCACAGATACGCAGTATTTT. Amino acids: CASTGQTGTDTQYF.

The chain carries TRBV3-1 (or the pseudogene TRBV3-2) and TRBJ1-5, with a tentative D call TRBD1 (5 bases). Germline V gene sequence: CDR1 LGHDT, CDR2 YNNKEL (reference sequence). The CDR3 length is 13 residues. Trimming removed 0 bases at V and 7 bases at J, with 7 bases between. CDR3 DNA sequence: TGTGCCAGCAGCCAAGATGGGGGGCAGCCCCAGCATTTT. This codes for CASSQDGGQPQHF.

V and J are TRBV4-3 and TRBJ1-1, with D perhaps TRBD1 (6 bases). Deletions cut 1 base from V and 4 bases from J, with 16 bases between. The germline gives CDR1 LGHNA, CDR2 YSLEER. The CDR3 contains 16 residues. CDR3 region: CASSQGRGASSTEAFF. The CDR3 DNA is TGCGCCAGCAGCCAAGGCAGGGGCGCATCTTCCACTGAAGCTTTCTTT.

The chain carries TRBV10-2 and TRBJ1-3; perhaps TRBD1 as D (6 bases). Trimming shortened V by 4 bases and J by 0 bases, and 13 bases separated the two germline ends. Germline-derived CDR1 and CDR2 are WSHSY and SAAADI. CDR3 length: 16 residues. The CDR3 reads CASSGLRGGSGNTIYF. The DNA for the CDR3 is TGCGCCAGCAGTGGTTTGAGAGGGGGCTCTGGAAACACCATATATTTT.